Below, 7 T cell receptor beta chains from the same sample are listed, as sequenced in a study of T cell responses to AZD1222 COVID-19 vaccine. Libraries were prepared by immunoSEQ multiplex PCR; TCRdb keeps only in-frame clonotypes and omits some of them. The sample lists 95,000 to 150,000 clones, 75% to 90% occurring once. Specimen: peripheral blood, collected on day 0 of AZD1222 vaccination. The receptors were gathered from an adult in good health.

The chain is built from TRBV7-9 and TRBJ2-2; TRBD2 aligns across 15 bases. CDR1 is SEHNR and CDR2 is FQNEAQ in the germline V gene (reference sequence). The ends lost 7 bases at V and 4 bases at J; junction bases unmatched: 13. This CDR3 has 19 amino acids. Here the CDR3 reads CASTPPGLAGGPGTGELFF. CDR3 DNA sequence: TGTGCCAGCACCCCGCCCGGACTAGCGGGAGGGCCTGGCACCGGGGAGCTGTTTTTT.

This clone came up once. This chain uses TRBV28 with TRBJ1-1; D gene unclear. V was trimmed by 3 bases and J by 1 base, leaving 6 bases between them. The CDR3 totals 13 residues. CDR1 is MDHEN, CDR2 SYDVKM, per germline. CDR3 region: CASSFSENTEAFF. The CDR3 DNA sequence: TGTGCCAGCAGTTTTTCTGAGAACACTGAAGCTTTCTTT.

DNA of the CDR3: TGTGCCAGCAGCTTAGCCAGGGACAGCCCAACCGCTGTCTACACCTTC. Translating gives CASSLARDSPTAVYTF. This rearrangement joins TRBV7-8 to TRBJ1-2; the match to TRBD1 covers 7 bases. Looked up from germline, CDR1 is SGHVS and CDR2 is FQNEAQ. This CDR3 comprises 16 residues. V gave up 0 bases and J gave up 10 bases; unmatched junction bases: 14.

The rearrangement links TRBV6-6 to TRBJ2-5; 10 bases agree with TRBD2. CDR3 length: 15 residues. Looked up from germline, CDR1 is MNHNY and CDR2 is SVGAGI (reference sequence). After removal of 6 bases from V and 1 base from J, the junction contained 5 bases not matched to a gene. Written as DNA, the CDR3 is TGTGCCAGCAGGATAGCGGGAGGATCCCAAGAGACCCAGTACTTC. Protein sequence: CASRIAGGSQETQYF.

The V gene is TRBV4-1, the J gene TRBJ1-2; D ambiguous. V was cut by 0 bases and J by 6 bases, with 5 bases left in between. CDR1 is MGHRA, CDR2 YSYEKL, per germline. This CDR3 is built from 12 residues. In DNA form, the CDR3 reads TGCGCCAGCAGCCAAGAGGGGAATGGCTACACCTTC. It specifies CASSQEGNGYTF.

V usage is TRBV28 and J usage is TRBJ2-1; the D call may be TRBD1 or TRBD2 (6 bases each). V was cut by 7 bases and J by 4 bases, with 11 bases left in between. This CDR3 has 13 residues. In germline, CDR1 is MDHEN, CDR2 SYDVKM. This chain's CDR3 is CASKGGGYNEQFF. The CDR3 DNA is TGTGCCAGCAAAGGAGGGGGGTACAATGAGCAGTTCTTC. The whole variable domain, filled in from reference TRBV28 and TRBJ2-1, reads DVKVTQSSRYLVKRTGEKVFLECVQDMDHENMFWYRQDPGLGLRLIYFSYDVKMKEKGDIPEGYSVSREKKERFSLILESASTNQTSMYLCASKGGGYNEQFFGPGTRLTVL.

The chain uses TRBV3-1 (or the pseudogene TRBV3-2) and TRBJ2-5; D is uncertain. The CDR3 is 12 amino acids. Trimming left V 3 bases short and J 8 bases short, with 10 bases between. CDR1 and CDR2 (germline): LGHDT, YNNKEL (reference sequence). The DNA for the CDR3 is TGTGCCAGCAGCCAGTTGGGGTACACCCAGTACTTC. It translates to CASSQLGYTQYF.